This is a list of T cell receptor beta chains from one sample in a study of T cells in localized non-small cell lung cancer. Here immunoSEQ multiplex PCR was the method, and the copy in TCRdb shows in-frame clones only, minus some. The sample shows approximately 72,000 clones, 80% to 90% of them seen only once. The sample consisted of peripheral blood, taken before any cancer treatment. The receptors shown here come from a female donor aged 60 or older with stage I lung adenocarcinoma. Each CDR3 is given with its conserved first and last residue. The D gene is left open where the match is weak. Expanded clones get a size class; other rows say once, few or many, or leave the size out.

>once|TRBV2|-|TRBJ1-1
TGTGCCAGCAGCCCAGGGGAAATGAACACTGAAGCTTTCTTT
CASSPGEMNTEAFF
>few|TRBV19|TRBD2|TRBJ2-7
TGTGCCAGTAGCCCTTGGGAGGGGAGGTACGAGCAGTACTTC
CASSPWEGRYEQYF
>once|TRBV2|-|TRBJ2-2
TGTGCCAGCAGCCAACTGGGATCGGACGGGGAGCTGTTTTTT
CASSQLGSDGELFF
>few|TRBV19|TRBD2|TRBJ2-3
TGTGCCAGTAGTATCGGGGACTACTTCACAGATACGCAGTATTTT
CASSIGDYFTDTQYF
>-|TRBV19|TRBD2|TRBJ2-6
TGTGCCAGTAGGGCGGGGGGTACCTCTGGGGCCAACGTCCTGACTTTC
CASRAGGTSGANVLTF
>-|TRBV5-4|-|TRBJ2-5
TGTGCCAGCAGCGAGGGACCCACCGAGACCCAGTACTTC
CASSEGPTETQYF
>-|TRBV5-1|-|TRBJ1-1
TGCGCCAGCAGCTCTACGTCAGCGAACACTGAAGCTTTCTTT
CASSSTSANTEAFF
>-|TRBV5-1|-|TRBJ2-1
TGCGCCAGCAGCTTGGAGGCGAGCTCCTACAATGAGCAGTTCTTC
CASSLEASSYNEQFF
>-|TRBV7-3|-|TRBJ1-3
TGTGCCAGCAGCTTGGGACCGTTGAGCTCTGGAAACACCATATATTTT
CASSLGPLSSGNTIYF
>few|TRBV7-2|-|TRBJ1-2
TGTGCCAGCAGCTTAATGGCTAACTATGGCTACACCTTC
CASSLMANYGYTF
>-|TRBV10-2|-|TRBJ1-6
TGCGCCAGCAGCGGCAGTCCCAGGATTTCACCCCTCCACTTT
CASSGSPRISPLHF
>-|TRBV5-1|-|TRBJ1-2
TGCGCCAGCAGCTTTGGACAGCCTGACTATGGCTACACCTTC
CASSFGQPDYGYTF
>-|TRBV6-6|-|TRBJ2-3
TGTGCCAGCAGGGACATCCGCACAGATACGCAGTATTTT
CASRDIRTDTQYF
>-|TRBV19|-|TRBJ1-2
TGTGCCAGTACCCCAATGGGCAGGAGATATGGCTACACCTTC
CASTPMGRRYGYTF
>-|TRBV6-6|TRBD1|TRBJ1-2
TGTGCCAGCAGTTTTGGGACAGGGGGCTATGGCTACACCTTC
CASSFGTGGYGYTF
>few|TRBV6-4|TRBD1|TRBJ1-2
TGTGCCAGCAGTGACTCAGGGGGCGGCGGCTACACCTTC
CASSDSGGGGYTF
>-|TRBV7-3|-|TRBJ1-6
TGTGCCAGCAGCTTAGATAATTCACCCCTCCACTTT
CASSLDNSPLHF
>-|TRBV6-1|TRBD2|TRBJ2-3
TGTGCCAGCAAAGGAGCGGGGGGTGATCTAGATACGCAGTATTTT
CASKGAGGDLDTQYF
>once|TRBV18|-|TRBJ1-1
TGTGCCAGCTCACCATCAGGGGTGGGGGCTTTCTTT
CASSPSGVGAFF
>few|TRBV2|-|TRBJ2-7
TGTGCCAGCAGTTCGGGACTGAATAACTACGAGCAGTACTTC
CASSSGLNNYEQYF
>-|TRBV30|TRBD2|TRBJ2-5
TGTGCCTGGAGTCAGGGACTAGCGGGAGGACGAGGGACCCAGTACTTC
CAWSQGLAGGRGTQYF
>-|TRBV7-9|TRBD1|TRBJ2-7
TGTGCCAGCAGCTACCCGGACAGGGGGCGCTTCGAGCAGTACTTC
CASSYPDRGRFEQYF
>once|TRBV11-2|-|TRBJ1-3
TGTGCCAGCAGCTTAGGGTCTAGCAGTTCCGGAAACACCATATATTTT
CASSLGSSSSGNTIYF
>-|TRBV28|-|TRBJ2-2
TGTGCCAGCAGTTTGCGGGGATTCACCGGGGAGCTGTTTTTT
CASSLRGFTGELFF
>-|TRBV9|TRBD1|TRBJ2-3
TGTGCCAGCAGCCAGAGGACAGGGGCAGATACGCAGTATTTT
CASSQRTGADTQYF
>-|TRBV9|-|TRBJ2-1
TGTGCCAGCAGCGTCGCCTCCCCCCGGAGAGGGAGATTCGATGAGCAGTTCTTC
CASSVASPRRGRFDEQFF
>-|TRBV2|-|TRBJ1-4
TGTGCCAGCAGTGATTACGGGGGGGCTAATGAAAAACTGTTTTTT
CASSDYGGANEKLFF
>-|TRBV7-8|-|TRBJ2-6
TGTGCCAGCAGCTTAGTTCGAGCGGGTCTCTCTGGGGCCAACGTCCTGACTTTC
CASSLVRAGLSGANVLTF
>-|TRBV5-1|TRBD1|TRBJ2-7
TGCGCCAGCAGCTTAGGACGGACAGGGGGCCTGAACGAGCAGTACTTC
CASSLGRTGGLNEQYF
>once|TRBV11-3|TRBD1|TRBJ2-5
TGTGCCAGCAGCTCAGGAATTGACAGGGGTGAGACCCAGTACTTC
CASSSGIDRGETQYF
>-|TRBV2|-|TRBJ2-5
TGTGCCAGCAGTTTAGACCCTTGGAGCGTGGGGCAGTACTTC
CASSLDPWSVGQYF
>once|TRBV6-1|TRBD1|TRBJ1-2
TGTGCCAGCAGTCCTGGGGACAGGGCTGGGTACACCTTC
CASSPGDRAGYTF
>-|TRBV9|-|TRBJ1-6
TGTGCCAGCAGCCCCAGCCCCCGGACAGCTAATTCACCCCTCCACTTT
CASSPSPRTANSPLHF
>-|TRBV19|-|TRBJ1-2
TGTGCCAGTACTCACCTGGACAGAAACTATGGCTACACCTTC
CASTHLDRNYGYTF
>-|TRBV5-5|-|TRBJ2-1
TGTGCCAGCAGCCTATGGCAGGGGAATGAGCAGTTCTTC
CASSLWQGNEQFF
>-|TRBV5-6|-|TRBJ1-2
TGTGCCAGCAGCCTTGGGTCAGCTCTTTCCCACACCTTC
CASSLGSALSHTF
>-|TRBV19|-|TRBJ2-3
TGTGCCAGTCGGCCCCAATTTTTAAGCGCAGATACGCAGTATTTT
CASRPQFLSADTQYF
>-|TRBV28|TRBD1|TRBJ1-2
TGTGCCAGCAGTTCTGGACAGGGAGGAAATGGCTACACCTTC
CASSSGQGGNGYTF
>-|TRBV12-1|-|TRBJ1-1
TGTGCCAGCACCCGGGGGAGGACAGAAAATAGGAACACTGAAGCTTTCTTT
CASTRGRTENRNTEAFF
>-|TRBV5-4|-|TRBJ1-2
TGTGCCAGCAGCTTCCCCCACTACCTTAACTATGGCTACACCTTC
CASSFPHYLNYGYTF
>-|TRBV5-4|-|TRBJ1-3
TGTGCCAGCAGCTTGGTGGGACCGATCCGCTCTGGAAACACCATATATTTT
CASSLVGPIRSGNTIYF
>-|TRBV5-1|TRBD2|TRBJ2-7
TGCGCCAGCAGCCCTGGGGGGACTAGCGGATCCTACGAGCAGTACTTC
CASSPGGTSGSYEQYF
>-|TRBV19|-|TRBJ1-1
TGTGCCAGTAGGCTCAAGGGTGGGATGGACACTGAAGCTTTCTTT
CASRLKGGMDTEAFF
>-|TRBV4-2|TRBD2|TRBJ2-5
TGTGCCAGCAGCCAAGATTGGACTAGCGGCCAAGAGACCCAGTACTTC
CASSQDWTSGQETQYF
>-|TRBV5-1|-|TRBJ1-1
TGCGCCAGCAGCTTGTGGGAACCCACTGAAGCTTTCTTT
CASSLWEPTEAFF
>-|TRBV29-1|-|TRBJ1-6
TGCAGCGTTGGACAAGGGGTTCCCGGTTCACCCCTCCACTTT
CSVGQGVPGSPLHF
>-|TRBV5-4|TRBD2|TRBJ2-7
TGTGCCAGCAGCCCCAGCGGGGACGAGCAGTACTTC
CASSPSGDEQYF
>-|TRBV19|-|TRBJ2-6
TGTGCCAGTAGCACTCCCGCAGGGGGGAACTCTGGGGCCAACGTCCTGACTTTC
CASSTPAGGNSGANVLTF